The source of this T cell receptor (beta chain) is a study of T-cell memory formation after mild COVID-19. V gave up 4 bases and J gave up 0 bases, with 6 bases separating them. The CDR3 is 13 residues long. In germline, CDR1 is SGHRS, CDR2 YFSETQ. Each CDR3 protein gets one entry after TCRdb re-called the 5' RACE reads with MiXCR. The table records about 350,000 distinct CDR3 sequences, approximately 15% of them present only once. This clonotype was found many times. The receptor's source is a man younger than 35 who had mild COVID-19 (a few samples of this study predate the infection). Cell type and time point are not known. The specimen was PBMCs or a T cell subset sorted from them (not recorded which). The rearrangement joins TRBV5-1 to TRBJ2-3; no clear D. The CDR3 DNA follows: TGCGCCAGCAGCGTACAGAGCACAGATACGCAGTATTTT. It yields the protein CASSVQSTDTQYF.